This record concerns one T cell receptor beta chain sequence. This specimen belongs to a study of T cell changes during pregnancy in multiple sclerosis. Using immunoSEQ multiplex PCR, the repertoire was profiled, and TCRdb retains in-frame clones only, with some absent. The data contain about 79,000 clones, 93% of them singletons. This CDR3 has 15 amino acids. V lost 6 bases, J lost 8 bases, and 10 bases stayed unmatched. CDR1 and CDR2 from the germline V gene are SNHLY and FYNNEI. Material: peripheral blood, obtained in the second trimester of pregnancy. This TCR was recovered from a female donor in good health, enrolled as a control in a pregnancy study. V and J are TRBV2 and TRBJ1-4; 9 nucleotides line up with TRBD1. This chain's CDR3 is CASRPNRGRQEKLFF. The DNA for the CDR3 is TGTGCCAGCAGGCCTAACAGGGGGCGCCAAGAAAAACTGTTTTTT. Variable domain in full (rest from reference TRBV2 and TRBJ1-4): EPEVTQTPSHQVTQMGQEVILRCVPISNHLYFYWYRQILGQKVEFLVSFYNNEISEKSEIFDDQFSVERPDGSNFTLKIRSTKLEDSAMYFCASRPNRGRQEKLFFGSGTQLSVL.